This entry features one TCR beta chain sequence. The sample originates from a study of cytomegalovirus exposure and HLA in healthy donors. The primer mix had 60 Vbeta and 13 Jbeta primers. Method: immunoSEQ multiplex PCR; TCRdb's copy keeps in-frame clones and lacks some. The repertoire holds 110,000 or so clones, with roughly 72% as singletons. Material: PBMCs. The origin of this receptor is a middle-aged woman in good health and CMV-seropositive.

DNA of the CDR3: TGTGCCAGCAGTGAACCGGGACAGGGTATCTATGGCTACACCTTC. Its translation: CASSEPGQGIYGYTF. The chain links TRBV6-1 to TRBJ1-2, with 9 bases fitting TRBD1. Losses at the gene ends were 2 bases for V and 4 bases for J; bases not matched to a gene: 5. Germline V gene lookup returns CDR1 MNHNS and CDR2 SASEGT. The CDR3 runs to 15 residues.